Listed below are T cell receptor beta chains from one sample, sequenced in a study of blood T cell repertoires in COVID-19. Only in-frame clones appear in the TCRdb table, and some are missing; sequencing was by immunoSEQ multiplex PCR. Of approximately 350,000 clones in the sample, 80% to 90% were seen once. The sequencing sample was made of peripheral blood. The receptors here all came from a man aged 35 to 55 with acute or convalescent COVID-19. Each CDR3 is given with its conserved first and last residue. A D gene is named only where the DNA matches it firmly. Only some rows state a clone size, as once, few, many or a class for expanded clones.

DNA: TGCGCCAGCAGCTTGGTGGCCCAGAGGAATGAGCAGTTCTTC
CDR3: CASSLVAQRNEQFF
V: TRBV5-1
size: .
J: TRBJ2-1
D: .

DNA: TGTGCCAGCAGTTTTAGAACAGGAAAGAACACTGAAGCTTTCTTT
CDR3: CASSFRTGKNTEAFF
V: TRBV27
size: .
J: TRBJ1-1
D: .

DNA: TGTGCCAGTAGCCGCCTCAGATCAGGACAGGGTCGCAATCAGCCCCAGCATTTT
CDR3: CASSRLRSGQGRNQPQHF
V: TRBV19
size: .
J: TRBJ1-5
D: TRBD1

DNA: TGTGCCAGCAGTTACTCGACAGGTGGGGACACTGAAGCTTTCTTT
CDR3: CASSYSTGGDTEAFF
V: TRBV6-5
size: .
J: TRBJ1-1
D: .

DNA: TGTGCCAGCAGTTCCACTCCGGGACTAGCGCAGCAGTTCTTC
CDR3: CASSSTPGLAQQFF
V: TRBV27
size: .
J: TRBJ2-1
D: TRBD2

DNA: TGTGCCAGCTCACGACGGCAGGGTACTAATGAAAAACTGTTTTTT
CDR3: CASSRRQGTNEKLFF
V: TRBV18
size: .
J: TRBJ1-4
D: .

DNA: TGCGCCAGCAGCTTGGTGCGGGGCGCAGGGTATGGCTACACCTTC
CDR3: CASSLVRGAGYGYTF
V: TRBV5-1
size: .
J: TRBJ1-2
D: .

DNA: TGTGCCAGCAGATCCGACAGGGGAACTGAAGCTTTCTTT
CDR3: CASRSDRGTEAFF
V: TRBV12-3/TRBV12-4
size: .
J: TRBJ1-1
D: TRBD1

DNA: TGTGCCAGCAGCCAAGGACTATTCACTGAAGCTTTCTTT
CDR3: CASSQGLFTEAFF
V: TRBV3-1/TRBV3-2
size: .
J: TRBJ1-1
D: .

DNA: TGTGCCAGCAGCTTGGCCAGAACGTATGGCTACACCTTC
CDR3: CASSLARTYGYTF
V: TRBV5-6
size: once
J: TRBJ1-2
D: .

DNA: TGTGCCAGCAACCCTTACGGGGGGGCAGGTCAGCCCCAGCATTTT
CDR3: CASNPYGGAGQPQHF
V: TRBV6-5
size: .
J: TRBJ1-5
D: .

DNA: TGTGCCAGCAGCGCTGGCCCTCTCTCTGGAAACACCATATATTTT
CDR3: CASSAGPLSGNTIYF
V: TRBV9
size: .
J: TRBJ1-3
D: .

DNA: TGCGCCAGCAGCCAATTTGGGCAGGGGGCAACGCCCCAGCATTTT
CDR3: CASSQFGQGATPQHF
V: TRBV4-1
size: .
J: TRBJ1-5
D: TRBD1

DNA: TGCAGTGTCTCCCCGACAGGGATCACTGAAGCTTTCTTT
CDR3: CSVSPTGITEAFF
V: TRBV29-1
size: .
J: TRBJ1-1
D: TRBD1

DNA: TGTGCCAGCAGTCGACGGCAGGGCCAAGAGACCCAGTACTTC
CDR3: CASSRRQGQETQYF
V: TRBV6-6
size: .
J: TRBJ2-5
D: .

DNA: TGTGCCAGCAGTGAGGAGACAGGGAAGTATTCTGGGGCCAACGTCCTGACTTTC
CDR3: CASSEETGKYSGANVLTF
V: TRBV25-1
size: .
J: TRBJ2-6
D: TRBD1